These 31 T cell receptor beta chains were sequenced from one sample in a study of T-cell memory formation after mild COVID-19. TCRdb called the 5' RACE reads again in MiXCR, with one record for every CDR3 protein. Of fewer than 650,000 distinct CDR3 sequences in the sample, roughly 17% are singletons; the top ten hold about 8.1%. Sequences were obtained from PBMCs or a T cell subset sorted from them (not recorded which). The origin of the receptors is an adult woman who had mild COVID-19 (a few samples of this study predate the infection). Cell type and time point are not known.

The sample holds a few counts of this clonotype. The genes are TRBV19 and TRBJ1-1; TRBD1 matches at 7 bases. The germline V gene encodes CDR1 LNHDA and CDR2 SQIVND (reference sequence). The CDR3 loop spans 15 amino acids. Losses at the gene ends were 3 bases for V and 1 base for J; bases not matched to a gene: 5. This CDR3 is CASSISHRGNTEAFF. The CDR3 DNA reads as TGTGCCAGTAGTATTTCCCACAGGGGGAACACTGAAGCTTTCTTT.

V usage is TRBV7-3 and J usage is TRBJ2-1; tentative D call: TRBD2 (6 bases). V was clipped by 5 bases and J by 5 bases, with 16 bases between them. The CDR3 consists of 15 residues. CDR1 and CDR2 from the germline V gene are SGHTA and FQGTGA. The CDR3 loop is CASSAGLTHNNEQFF. In nucleotides, the CDR3 is TGTGCCAGCAGCGCGGGACTCACGCATAACAATGAGCAGTTCTTC.

V is TRBV6-5 and J is TRBJ2-1, with D uncertain. Trimming removed 2 bases at V and 6 bases at J, with 8 bases between. This CDR3 contains 13 residues. The germline gives CDR1 MNHEY, CDR2 SVGAGI. The CDR3 is CASSYGLPNEQFF. CDR3 sequence (DNA): TGTGCCAGCAGTTACGGCCTCCCCAATGAGCAGTTCTTC.

The rearrangement uses TRBV11-2 and TRBJ2-7; D is possibly TRBD1 (6 bases). CDR1 and CDR2 (germline): SGHAT, FQNNGV. This CDR3 has 14 residues. The V end lost 5 bases, the J end lost 2 bases, and 13 bases lay between the germline ends. For the CDR3, the DNA is TGTGCCAGCAGCCCCCAGCCAGGGGCCTACGAGCAGTACTTC. Its translation is CASSPQPGAYEQYF.

The J gene is TRBJ1-1, the V gene TRBV12-3 or TRBV12-4; unclear D gene. The CDR3 covers 11 residues. The V end was cut by 6 bases, the J end by 3 bases, with 5 bases between. The CDR3 bases are TGTGCCAGCAGATCCCACACTGAAGCTTTCTTT. Its protein product is CASRSHTEAFF.

Many counts were recorded for this clonotype. The chain uses TRBV27 and TRBJ2-7; D not resolved. Trimming took off 7 bases at V and 0 bases at J, with 10 bases between the two ends. This CDR3 spans 13 amino acids. The germline gives CDR1 MNHEY, CDR2 SMNVEV (reference sequence). In nucleotides, the CDR3 is TGTGCCAGCACCTCCAGGAGCTCCTACGAGCAGTACTTC. Translation gives CASTSRSSYEQYF.

This clonotype was seen a few times. The gene calls are TRBV19 and TRBJ2-1, with D possibly matching TRBD2 (6 bases). Trimming stripped 5 bases from V and 0 bases from J, with 11 bases between. This CDR3 has 15 residues. Germline V gene data show CDR1 as LNHDA and CDR2 as SQIVND (reference sequence). The CDR3 DNA reads TGTGCCAGTAGTCCTGGGACTGACTCCTACAATGAGCAGTTCTTC. This gives the protein CASSPGTDSYNEQFF.

This clonotype was counted only a few times. The rearrangement uses TRBV7-3 and TRBJ2-3, with unresolved D. Trimming cost V 5 bases and J 2 bases, with 17 bases left between them. CDR1 and CDR2 (germline): SGHTA, FQGTGA. This CDR3 has 16 amino acids. The CDR3 sequence: CASSLRRSADTDTQYF. CDR3 nucleotide sequence: TGTGCCAGCAGCCTAAGGCGTTCTGCGGACACAGATACGCAGTATTTT.

The rearrangement joins TRBV20-1 to TRBJ2-7, with TRBD2 identical over 9 bases. The CDR3 is 17 amino acids. From germline, CDR1 is DFQATT and CDR2 SNEGSKA (reference sequence). V lost 1 base to trimming and J lost 0 bases; unmatched junction nucleotides: 10. The CDR3 DNA follows: TGCAGTGCTAGAGGCGGGGGGGACATACACAGCTCCTACGAGCAGTACTTC. It is translated as CSARGGGDIHSSYEQYF.

The V and J genes are TRBV9 and TRBJ2-7; D possibly corresponds to TRBD1 (6 bases). The CDR3 sequence is 14 residues long. Trimming cost V 2 bases and J 7 bases, with 16 bases left between them. Germline-derived CDR1 and CDR2 are SGDLS and YYNGEE. CDR3 in amino acids: CASSVAAGVREQYF. The CDR3 nucleotides read TGTGCCAGCAGCGTCGCTGCAGGGGTGAGGGAGCAGTACTTC. Using reference TRBV9 and TRBJ2-7 for the parts outside the CDR3, the full variable domain is DSGVTQTPKHLITATGQRVTLRCSPRSGDLSVYWYQQSLDQGLQFLIQYYNGEERAKGNILERFSAQQFPDLHSELNLSSLELGDSALYFCASSVAAGVREQYFGPGTRLTVT.

The chain carries TRBV12-3 or TRBV12-4 and TRBJ2-7, with D perhaps TRBD1 (5 bases). The CDR3 is 12 amino acids. V lost 4 bases, J lost 6 bases, and 10 bases lay in between. The CDR3 here is CASSWGWREQYF. The DNA for the CDR3 is TGTGCCAGCAGTTGGGGCTGGCGCGAGCAGTACTTC.

This clonotype was found a few times. This rearrangement joins TRBV12-3 or TRBV12-4 to TRBJ2-5; 8 nucleotides align to TRBD2. This CDR3 is 16 amino acids long. V shed 3 bases, J shed 5 bases, and the junction held 11 bases outside the gene matches. CDR3 in amino acids: CASSFRRRGAGETQYF. The CDR3 bases are TGTGCCAGCAGTTTTCGGCGGCGGGGGGCAGGGGAGACCCAGTACTTC.

CDR3 protein: CASSLSQAAYEQYF. The CDR3 DNA reads as TGTGCCAGCAGCTTAAGCCAGGCGGCCTACGAGCAGTACTTC. V is TRBV7-2 and J is TRBJ2-7, with no clear D. The germline V gene encodes CDR1 SGHTA and CDR2 FQGNSA. V was pared by 2 bases and J by 2 bases, with 10 bases between. This CDR3 is built from 14 residues.

Only a few counts were recorded for this clonotype. The chain is built from TRBV6-5 and TRBJ1-3; no clear D. The CDR3 runs to 17 residues. Between the trimmed V and J ends, which lost 5 bases and 0 bases, there was a span of 17 bases. Germline CDR1 is MNHEY and CDR2 is SVGAGI. In DNA form, the CDR3 reads TGTGCCAGCAGTAAGGAGGAACCTCTCCACTCTGGAAACACCATATATTTT. Encoded protein: CASSKEEPLHSGNTIYF.

This clonotype has more than one count but fewer than ten. This sequence joins TRBV7-2 and TRBJ2-3, with TRBD2 matching 8 bases. Germline V gives CDR1 SGHTA, CDR2 FQGNSA. V lost 5 bases and J lost 1; bases outside the gene matches: 11. The CDR3 loop spans 17 amino acids. The CDR3 is CASSPRIAGRGTDTQYF. DNA of the CDR3: TGTGCCAGCAGCCCGCGGATAGCGGGGAGAGGCACAGATACGCAGTATTTT.

J is TRBJ1-6 and V is TRBV6-1, with 9 bases matching TRBD1. J was trimmed by 10 bases and V by 0 bases; bases with no gene match: 4. The CDR3 is made up of 15 amino acids. CDR1 and CDR2 from the germline V gene are MNHNS and SASEGT. This CDR3 is CASSEAGQGRSPLHF. The CDR3 region has the DNA TGTGCCAGCAGTGAAGCGGGACAGGGACGATCACCCCTCCACTTT.

The chain has TRBV12-3 or TRBV12-4 and TRBJ2-3, with 10 bases aligning to TRBD2. The CDR3 runs to 21 residues. V trimming: 0 bases; J trimming: 7 bases; junction bases outside the gene matches: 22. Written as DNA, the CDR3 is TGTGCCAGCAGTTTAGCGGGACCCCCTGGGCTAGCGGGGGTTCGGGCTCATACGCAGTATTTT. It is translated as CASSLAGPPGLAGVRAHTQYF.

The J gene is TRBJ2-7, the V gene TRBV12-3 or TRBV12-4; 9 nucleotides match TRBD1. Trimming at V came to 6 bases and at J to 4 bases, leaving 7 bases not matched to a gene. The CDR3 consists of 14 residues. The CDR3 sequence: CASRVGQGTYEQYF. CDR3 coding DNA: TGTGCCAGCAGGGTGGGACAGGGTACTTACGAGCAGTACTTC.

The DNA of the CDR3 is TGTGCCAGCAACACCGTTGGGGGGCTCGGCACAGATACGCAGTATTTT. Encoded protein: CASNTVGGLGTDTQYF. The rearrangement uses TRBV9 and TRBJ2-3; D may be TRBD1 or TRBD2 (6 bases each). The germline V gene has CDR1 SGDLS and CDR2 YYNGEE. V lost 6 bases and J 1 base, leaving 18 bases between the germline ends. The CDR3 consists of 16 residues.

The chain couples TRBV6-5 to TRBJ1-6; weak D call: TRBD1 (6 bases). Trimming shortened V by 2 bases and J by 6 bases, and 11 bases separated the two germline ends. This CDR3 is 15 amino acids long. Germline V CDR1 and CDR2: MNHEY, SVGAGI. The CDR3 is CASSYGGEGNSPLHF. DNA for the CDR3: TGTGCCAGCAGTTACGGGGGCGAGGGTAATTCACCCCTCCACTTT.

The chain recombines TRBV3-1 with TRBJ2-7; 8 bases are a match to TRBD2. Germline V gene lookup returns CDR1 LGHDT and CDR2 YNNKEL (reference sequence). V shed 4 bases, J shed 2 bases, and the junction held 13 bases outside the gene matches. The CDR3 totals 17 residues. This CDR3 is CASSLASTPGLAYEQYF. The CDR3, as DNA: TGTGCCAGCAGCCTAGCAAGTACTCCGGGACTAGCCTACGAGCAGTACTTC.

V is TRBV10-3 and J is TRBJ2-7; possible D gene TRBD2, 6 bases. Deletions cut 5 bases from V and 4 bases from J, with 18 bases between. The CDR3 sequence is 15 residues long. CDR1 is ENHRY and CDR2 is SYGVKD in the germline V gene. The CDR3 reads CAISPSGRGGYEQYF. CDR3 coding DNA: TGTGCCATCAGTCCGTCCGGGCGAGGAGGGTACGAGCAGTACTTC.

The CDR3 DNA reads TGTGCCAGCAGTTTAGGGGCAGGGGGATCCGCGAACACCGGGGAGCTGTTTTTT. It encodes CASSLGAGGSANTGELFF. The rearrangement uses TRBV27 and TRBJ2-2; 7 positions match TRBD1. Germline values: CDR1 MNHEY, CDR2 SMNVEV (reference sequence). The CDR3 runs 18 residues. J was trimmed by 0 bases and V by 2 bases; bases with no gene match: 9.

The chain is built from TRBV7-9 and TRBJ2-1; D is unclear. V dropped 4 bases and J dropped 7 bases, with 14 bases sitting between them. The germline V gene has CDR1 SEHNR and CDR2 FQNEAQ (reference sequence). CDR3 size: 14 residues. Written as DNA, the CDR3 is TGTGCCAGCAGCTCCCTCCTCGTAGAAAATGAGCAGTTCTTC. It specifies CASSSLLVENEQFF. The full variable domain, rest sourced from reference TRBV7-9 and TRBJ2-1, is DTGVSQNPRHKITKRGQNVTFRCDPISEHNRLYWYRQTLGQGPEFLTYFQNEAQLEKSRLLSDRFSAERPKGSFSTLEIQRTEQGDSAMYLCASSSLLVENEQFFGPGTRLTVL.

The chain recombines TRBV12-3 or TRBV12-4 with TRBJ2-1; possibly TRBD1 for D (5 bases). The CDR3 covers 15 residues. V lost 6 bases to trimming and J lost 3 bases, with 15 bases between them. The CDR3 coding sequence is TGTGCCAGCAGCCAGGGCTACCTAATCTACAATGAGCAGTTCTTC. Its protein product is CASSQGYLIYNEQFF.

This clonotype was observed a handful of times. The chain is built from TRBV4-3 and TRBJ2-3; D is unclear. The CDR3 is 15 residues long. In germline, CDR1 is LGHNA, CDR2 YSLEER. With 2 bases removed from V and 0 bases from J, the gap between germline ends came to 9 bases. CDR3: CASSQIETSTDTQYF. DNA of the CDR3: TGCGCCAGCAGCCAAATAGAGACAAGCACAGATACGCAGTATTTT.

This clonotype was counted a few times. The chain recombines TRBV16 with TRBJ2-7, with TRBD1 matching 7 bases. This CDR3 has 18 amino acids. V shed 0 bases, J shed 3 bases, and the junction held 14 bases outside the gene matches. CDR1 and CDR2 (germline): KGHSY, FQNENV. CDR3: CASSQSKLAGTDRYEQYF. DNA of the CDR3: TGTGCCAGCAGCCAATCGAAGCTGGCCGGGACAGACCGCTACGAGCAGTACTTC.

The chain couples TRBV5-1 to TRBJ2-7; 14 positions match TRBD2. Unmatched junction bases numbered 14, after V lost 4 bases and J lost 5 bases. This CDR3 comprises 18 residues. Germline V gene lookup returns CDR1 SGHRS and CDR2 YFSETQ. CDR3 sequence (DNA): TGCGCCAGCAGCCCTTACATTCCGGGACTAGCGGGAGATAACGAGCAGTACTTC. Translated, it gives CASSPYIPGLAGDNEQYF. Filled out from reference TRBV5-1 and TRBJ2-7, the complete variable domain reads KAGVTQTPRYLIKTRGQQVTLSCSPISGHRSVSWYQQTPGQGLQFLFEYFSETQRNKGNFPGRFSGRQFSNSRSEMNVSTLELGDSALYLCASSPYIPGLAGDNEQYFGPGTRLTVT.

This clonotype was counted a few times. The rearrangement links TRBV7-6 to TRBJ2-2; D uncertain. Trimming took off 4 bases at V and 3 bases at J, with 9 bases between the two ends. This CDR3 is built from 14 residues. The germline gives CDR1 SGHVS, CDR2 FNYEAQ. In DNA form, the CDR3 reads TGTGCCAGCAGCTACCGGACCCACACCGGGGAGCTGTTTTTT. Amino acid sequence: CASSYRTHTGELFF.

This clonotype was observed a handful of times. The chain carries TRBV7-9 and TRBJ1-1; tentatively, D is TRBD1 (6 bases). This CDR3 is 15 amino acids long. The V end was cut by 7 bases, the J end by 6 bases, with 21 bases between. Germline V gene data show CDR1 as SEHNR and CDR2 as FQNEAQ (reference sequence). CDR3 coding DNA: TGTGCCAGCACCTGGGGGCTGAGGGCTGGCTCTGAAGCTTTCTTT. Its protein product is CASTWGLRAGSEAFF.

The V and J genes are TRBV20-1 and TRBJ2-7; D is undetermined. The CDR3 sequence is 12 residues long. From germline, CDR1 is DFQATT and CDR2 SNEGSKA (reference sequence). Trimming removed 6 bases at V and 4 bases at J, with 13 bases between. The CDR3 here is CSAQSQEYEQYF. The CDR3 nucleotides read TGCAGTGCCCAGAGCCAAGAATACGAGCAGTACTTC.